This T cell receptor beta chain was captured by sequencing in a study of OX40 agonist ivuxolimab in advanced cancers. Points from the study as a whole: By week 6 at 0.1 to 3.0 mg/kg, blood CD4+ and CD8+ T cells had expanded clonally. CD8+ T cells averaged more expanded clones than CD4+. The investigators did not determine what antigen specificity the expanded peripheral T cells had.

Samples of blood were obtained at baseline, on cycle 4 day 1, and on cycle 7 day 1. This clone has a handful of counts. Its antigen is still unknown. A junction end diverges from the germline sequence, so it may reflect a read error. Germline V gene sequence: CDR1 MDHEN, CDR2 SYDVKM. The CDR3 is 11 amino acids. The table came from immunoSEQ multiplex PCR; TCRdb's copy has only in-frame clones and leaves some out. The sample lists some 100,000 clones, 84% occurring once. The chain is built from TRBV28 and TRBJ2-7; the D is unclear. This TCR derives from an adult with an advanced solid tumor such as melanoma, head and neck, liver or kidney cancer. Sequenced here: CD4+ or CD8+ T cells sorted from blood, sampled in a trial of the OX40 agonist ivuxolimab. The CDR3 DNA reads TGTGCCAGCCGTTTACTTCACGAGCAGTACTTC. Its translation: CASRLLHEQYF.